This entry concerns a single T cell receptor beta chain. These data originate in a study of T cell repertoires in ileal Crohn's disease. Study information: Patients had a median approximately 7.8-year disease duration, and around 35% were active smokers.

Approximately 510 nanograms of biopsy DNA per sample underwent TCRB immunosequencing. The method was immunoSEQ multiplex PCR; TCRdb's version includes in-frame clones alone and lacks a portion of them. Of more than 50,000 clones listed, roughly nine tenths are singletons. Germline-derived CDR1 and CDR2 are SGDLS and YYNGEE. V lost 3 bases and J lost 5; bases outside the gene matches: 11. The CDR3 length is 17 residues. The time point denotes: neoterminal ileum biopsy at postoperative endoscopy, about 6 months after surgery. The V gene is TRBV9, the J gene TRBJ1-3; 10 nucleotides agree with TRBD1. The sample was ileal tissue. The TCR was taken from an adult with Crohn's disease. CDR3 DNA sequence: TGTGCCAGCAGCGGCGGGACAGGGGAGGGATTCAGAAACACCATATATTTT. It is translated as CASSGGTGEGFRNTIYF.